A selection of T cell receptor beta chains follows, all from one sample in a study of blood T cell repertoires in COVID-19. Here immunoSEQ multiplex PCR was the method, and the copy in TCRdb shows in-frame clones only, minus some. The table shows 250,000 to 300,000 clones, with approximately 88% occurring only once. Sequencing used peripheral blood. Receptor source: a man between 45 and 60 years old with acute or convalescent COVID-19. Both conserved end residues are part of each CDR3. A D gene is named only where the DNA matches it firmly. Size is omitted from some rows. Given values are once, few, many or a class for expanded clones.

cdr3_aa cdr3_nt j_call d_call v_call clone_size
CASAIFQETQYF TGTGCCAGCGCGATCTTCCAAGAGACCCAGTACTTC TRBJ2-5 - TRBV27 -
CASSERRGVYYSYNEQFF TGTGCCAGCAGCGAACGGCGGGGCGTCTACTACTCCTACAATGAGCAGTTCTTC TRBJ2-1 - TRBV13 -
CASRARLEETQYF TGTGCCAGCAGGGCTCGACTAGAAGAGACCCAGTACTTC TRBJ2-5 - TRBV5-6 -
CASSRPGSSYGYTF TGTGCCAGCAGTCGGCCGGGGAGTAGCTATGGCTACACCTTC TRBJ1-2 - TRBV3-1/TRBV3-2 -
CASSADNYSGNTIYF TGTGCCAGCAGCGCGGACAATTACTCTGGAAACACCATATATTTT TRBJ1-3 - TRBV9 -
CASSNTGFSGELFF TGTGCCAGCAGCAACACAGGGTTCAGCGGGGAGCTGTTTTTT TRBJ2-2 - TRBV7-2 -
CASSIVPGGNSGNTIYF TGTGCCAGTAGTATAGTCCCAGGGGGCAACTCTGGAAACACCATATATTTT TRBJ1-3 TRBD1 TRBV19 -
CASSPDRNTGELFF TGTGCCAGCAGCCCGGACAGGAACACCGGGGAGCTGTTTTTT TRBJ2-2 - TRBV7-9 few
CASSHAGGYTF TGTGCCAGCAGCCATGCGGGCGGCTACACCTTC TRBJ1-2 - TRBV3-1/TRBV3-2 -
CAWSVPDWRSEQFF TGTGCCTGGAGTGTACCGGATTGGAGGAGTGAGCAGTTCTTC TRBJ2-1 - TRBV30 -
CAWSKLRLSTDTQYF TGTGCCTGGAGTAAACTGCGCCTTAGCACAGATACGCAGTATTTT TRBJ2-3 - TRBV30 -
CASSLDRGPGNTIYF TGCGCCAGCAGTTTGGACAGGGGGCCTGGAAACACCATATATTTT TRBJ1-3 TRBD1 TRBV5-1 -
CATRNRGTNQPQHF TGTGCCACTAGAAACAGGGGCACCAATCAGCCCCAGCATTTT TRBJ1-5 TRBD1 TRBV15 -
CASSQIQGPTYEQYF TGTGCCAGCAGCCAGATACAGGGGCCGACCTACGAGCAGTACTTC TRBJ2-7 TRBD1 TRBV6-5 -
CASSMERDRGHTIYF TGTGCCAGTAGTATGGAGCGGGACAGGGGCCACACCATATATTTT TRBJ1-3 TRBD1 TRBV19 -
CASSLVSVRGAPQGELFF TGCGCCAGCAGCTTGGTGTCGGTGCGGGGGGCCCCCCAGGGGGAGCTGTTTTTT TRBJ2-2 TRBD2 TRBV5-1 -
CASSMAPRVEQFF TGTGCCAGTAGTATGGCCCCACGGGTAGAGCAGTTCTTC TRBJ2-1 - TRBV19 -
CASSPGTGHMNTEAFF TGTGCCAGCAGCCCCGGGACAGGACACATGAACACTGAAGCTTTCTTT TRBJ1-1 TRBD1 TRBV9 -
CASSWTGGQNSPLHF TGTGCCAGTAGTTGGACAGGGGGCCAAAATTCACCCCTCCACTTT TRBJ1-6 TRBD1 TRBV19 -
CAISGPGQQQTNYGYTF TGTGCCATCAGTGGACCGGGACAGCAACAAACTAACTATGGCTACACCTTC TRBJ1-2 TRBD1 TRBV10-3 -
CASRPDRTYPGAFF TGTGCCAGCAGACCTGACAGGACCTACCCGGGGGCTTTCTTT TRBJ1-1 - TRBV3-1/TRBV3-2 -
CASSPDLGGVEQPQHF TGTGCCAGCAGCCCAGACCTGGGAGGGGTAGAACAGCCCCAGCATTTT TRBJ1-5 - TRBV7-9 -
CASSPQGYQPQHF TGTGCCAGCAGTCCACAGGGATATCAGCCCCAGCATTTT TRBJ1-5 - TRBV12-3/TRBV12-4 once
CASRELVGEQYF TGTGCCAGCAGAGAACTAGTCGGCGAGCAGTACTTC TRBJ2-7 - TRBV12-3/TRBV12-4 once
CASSLVQGVSTDTQYF TGTGCCAGCAGCTTGGTACAGGGGGTTAGCACAGATACGCAGTATTTT TRBJ2-3 TRBD1 TRBV5-5 -
CASSSPGTGIEAFF TGCGCCAGCAGCAGTCCCGGGACAGGGATTGAAGCTTTCTTT TRBJ1-1 TRBD1 TRBV5-1 -
CATGQGSEQYF TGTGCCACGGGACAGGGAAGCGAGCAGTACTTC TRBJ2-7 TRBD1 TRBV24-1 -
CASSLSPSNTGELFF TGCGCCAGCAGCCTCAGTCCCTCGAACACCGGGGAGCTGTTTTTT TRBJ2-2 - TRBV4-1 few
CASSIGTLNEQFF TGTGCCAGCAGTATAGGGACTCTAAATGAGCAGTTCTTC TRBJ2-1 - TRBV25-1 -
CASARGGAGSYEQYF TGTGCCAGCGCCCGCGGGGGGGCCGGTTCCTACGAGCAGTACTTC TRBJ2-7 TRBD2 TRBV9 -
CASSLYETSGLQSSYNEQFF TGTGCCAGCTCACTCTACGAGACTAGCGGTCTCCAGAGCTCCTACAATGAGCAGTTCTTC TRBJ2-1 TRBD2 TRBV18 -
CASSQTLRVADTQYF TGCGCCAGCAGCCAAACGCTCAGGGTTGCAGATACGCAGTATTTT TRBJ2-3 - TRBV4-1 -
CATLGAGTTDTQYF TGTGCCACCCTTGGAGCGGGGACCACAGATACGCAGTATTTT TRBJ2-3 TRBD2 TRBV6-6 -
CAWSGDRGWNTGELFF TGTGCCTGGAGCGGAGACAGGGGCTGGAACACCGGGGAGCTGTTTTTT TRBJ2-2 TRBD1 TRBV30 -
CASSPLSGTIYEQYF TGTGCCAGCAGCCCATTGTCTGGAACTATCTACGAGCAGTACTTC TRBJ2-7 - TRBV14 -
CASRPFGGTYNEQFF TGTGCCAGCAGGCCTTTCGGGGGGACGTACAATGAGCAGTTCTTC TRBJ2-1 TRBD2 TRBV6-5 -
CASSLVGSRGGGEQFF TGTGCCAGCAGCTTAGTGGGCAGCAGGGGCGGCGGTGAGCAGTTCTTC TRBJ2-1 - TRBV7-2 -
CATRIGLAENNEQFF TGCGCCACTCGTATTGGACTAGCGGAAAACAATGAGCAGTTCTTC TRBJ2-1 TRBD2 TRBV10-2 -